This record covers a single T cell receptor beta chain. The entry originates in a study of OX40 agonist ivuxolimab in advanced cancers. The table came from immunoSEQ multiplex PCR; TCRdb's copy has only in-frame clones and leaves some out. The table shows fewer than 65,000 clones, with 70% to 90% occurring only once. V dropped 0 bases and J dropped 0 bases, with 6 bases sitting between them. Germline CDR1 and CDR2: SGHRS and YFSETQ. The CDR3 is made up of 14 amino acids. The rearrangement joins TRBV5-1 to TRBJ1-2; D is unresolved. This sequence originates from an adult with an advanced solid tumor such as melanoma, head and neck, liver or kidney cancer. Sequencing was performed on CD4+ or CD8+ T cells sorted from blood, taken in a trial of the OX40 agonist ivuxolimab. CDR3 DNA sequence: TGCGCCAGCAGCTTGGAGGGCGCTAACTATGGCTACACCTTC. This translates into CASSLEGANYGYTF. The entire variable domain, with the rest obtained from reference TRBV5-1 and TRBJ1-2, is as follows: KAGVTQTPRYLIKTRGQQVTLSCSPISGHRSVSWYQQTPGQGLQFLFEYFSETQRNKGNFPGRFSGRQFSNSRSEMNVSTLELGDSALYLCASSLEGANYGYTFGSGTRLTVV.